These 27 T cell receptor beta chains were sequenced from one sample in a study of Ad26.COV2.S vaccination and SARS-CoV-2 variants. The table came from immunoSEQ multiplex PCR; TCRdb's copy has only in-frame clones and leaves some out. This table has about 280,000 clones, about 89% appearing once. Treatment specified: around 19 received Ad26.COV2.S at low or high dose, single or two shots; about five received placebo; per-sample allocation not given. On day 63 after the first injection, vaccine and placebo recipients gave samples. The sequences come from peripheral blood, collected in a trial of Ad26.COV2.S vaccine versus placebo. The source is a person between 18 and 60 years old who received the Ad26.COV2.S COVID-19 vaccine or a placebo.

V and J are TRBV9 and TRBJ2-7, with TRBD2 as a possible D gene (6 bases). Trimming took off 3 bases at V and 2 bases at J, with 12 bases between the two ends. This CDR3 contains 14 residues. Germline V gene sequence: CDR1 SGDLS, CDR2 YYNGEE. Here the CDR3 DNA reads TGTGCCAGCAGCGAAGGAGGGGAAACCTACGAGCAGTACTTC. This sequence encodes CASSEGGETYEQYF.

The chain employs TRBV18 and TRBJ1-2; 7 nucleotides line up with TRBD1. The V segment lost 4 bases and the J segment 5 bases; nucleotides outside the gene matches: 4. The CDR3 is made up of 13 amino acids. Per germline, CDR1 KGHSH and CDR2 LQKENI. CDR3 amino acids: CASSLGTEYGYTF. The DNA of the CDR3 is TGTGCCAGCTCACTCGGGACAGAATATGGCTACACCTTC.

This chain connects TRBV5-4 to TRBJ2-5; no definite D call. The germline V gene has CDR1 SGHNT and CDR2 YYREEE (reference sequence). The CDR3 is 11 amino acids. V shed 6 bases and J shed 5 bases, with 8 bases lying between them. The CDR3 nucleotides read TGTGCCAGCACCCAAGGGGAGACCCAGTACTTC. It is translated as CASTQGETQYF. The whole variable domain, filled in from reference TRBV5-4 and TRBJ2-5, reads ETGVTQSPTHLIKTRGQQVTLRCSSQSGHNTVSWYQQALGQGPQFIFQYYREEENGRGNFPPRFSGLQFPNYSSELNVNALELDDSALYLCASTQGETQYFGPGTRLLVL.

The V call is TRBV2, the J call TRBJ2-1; 8 nucleotides agree with TRBD2. V shed 8 bases, J shed 7 bases, and the junction held 7 bases outside the gene matches. This CDR3 contains 13 residues. Per germline, CDR1 SNHLY and CDR2 FYNNEI. CDR3 amino acids: CASGVSGMNEQFF. The CDR3 nucleotides read TGTGCCAGCGGGGTTAGCGGGATGAATGAGCAGTTCTTC.

The chain is built from TRBV6-2 or TRBV6-3 and TRBJ2-7; no clear D gene. The CDR3 covers 13 residues. Germline CDR1 reads MNHEY; CDR2 reads SVGEGT. The V gene lost 0 bases and the J gene lost 6 bases, with 9 bases spanning the gap. The CDR3 region has the DNA TGTGCCAGCAGTTACTCAGCCCCCGCCGAGCAGTACTTC. Its protein product is CASSYSAPAEQYF.

V gene TRBV27 combines with J gene TRBJ2-5; D call uncertain. In germline, CDR1 is MNHEY, CDR2 SMNVEV (reference sequence). The length of the CDR3 is 15 residues. V was clipped by 1 base and J by 4 bases, with 13 bases between them. The CDR3 region is CASSLLAFGGETQYF. The CDR3 DNA is TGTGCCAGCAGTTTATTGGCGTTCGGCGGAGAGACCCAGTACTTC.

The chain combines TRBV4-1 with TRBJ1-2, with 8 bases aligning to TRBD1. V lost 1 base to trimming and J lost 8 bases; unmatched junction nucleotides: 12. The CDR3 consists of 16 residues. Germline assignment: CDR1 MGHRA and CDR2 YSYEKL. CDR3 nucleotide sequence: TGCGCCAGCAGCCAAGTCAGGTCCAGGGGGCCTGGAGGCTACACCTTC. It is translated as CASSQVRSRGPGGYTF.

The chain employs TRBV9 and TRBJ2-7; D gene uncertain. This CDR3 has 14 residues. Germline V gene data show CDR1 as SGDLS and CDR2 as YYNGEE. V was pared by 1 base and J by 2 bases, with 10 bases between. The CDR3 DNA follows: TGTGCCAGCAGCGTAAGTGTATACGCCTACGAGCAGTACTTC. This encodes CASSVSVYAYEQYF.

The V call is TRBV12-3 or TRBV12-4, the J call TRBJ2-3; D might be TRBD1 (5 bases). V was cut by 3 bases and J by 6 bases, with 7 bases left in between. The CDR3 length is 12 residues. The CDR3 reads CASSFSGDTQYF. The CDR3 DNA follows: TGTGCCAGCAGTTTTTCAGGGGATACGCAGTATTTT.

V is TRBV27 and J is TRBJ2-7; perhaps TRBD1 as D (5 bases). Trimming pared 3 bases from V and 3 bases from J, leaving 12 bases between. The CDR3 is made up of 14 amino acids. The V gene's germline CDR1 is MNHEY and CDR2 SMNVEV (reference sequence). CDR3 sequence (DNA): TGTGCCAGCAGTTTGGCCCTAGGGGACTACGAGCAGTACTTC. It translates to CASSLALGDYEQYF.

The rearrangement joins TRBV7-3 to TRBJ1-1, with a tentative D call TRBD1 (5 bases). This CDR3 region has 14 residues. The germline CDR1 and CDR2 sequences are SGHTA and FQGTGA. Between the trimmed V and J ends, which lost 6 bases and 2 bases, there was a span of 13 bases. The CDR3 loop reads CASRDSLRNTEAFF. The CDR3 coding sequence is TGTGCCAGCAGAGACAGTTTAAGAAACACTGAAGCTTTCTTT.

This clone was recorded once. This sequence joins TRBV7-2 and TRBJ2-1; 10 bases align to TRBD2. With 1 base clipped from V and 6 bases from J, the junction kept 6 bases outside the gene matches. CDR3 length: 16 amino acids. Germline lookup yields CDR1 SGHTA and CDR2 FQGNSA. In DNA form, the CDR3 reads TGTGCCAGCAGCTTAGGAGCGGGAGGGCCGATCAATGAGCAGTTCTTC. This translates into CASSLGAGGPINEQFF.

The chain uses TRBV5-8 and TRBJ2-2; TRBD2 might be the D (6 bases). CDR3 length equals 14 residues. With 4 bases removed from V and 1 base from J, the gap between germline ends came to 8 bases. CDR1 is SGHTS and CDR2 is YDEGEE in the germline V gene. For the CDR3, the DNA is TGTGCCAGCAGCCGGGACTGGAACACCGGGGAGCTGTTTTTT. Translated: CASSRDWNTGELFF.

This chain links TRBV9 with TRBJ1-2; tentative D call: TRBD1 (5 bases). Germline V lookup: CDR1 SGDLS, CDR2 YYNGEE. This CDR3 is 15 amino acids long. The V end was cut by 2 bases, the J end by 4 bases, with 15 bases between. The CDR3 loop is CASSVLGSGSYGYTF. Here the CDR3 DNA reads TGTGCCAGCAGCGTCCTGGGGTCAGGGAGCTATGGCTACACCTTC.

The chain employs TRBV7-8 and TRBJ2-2; D unresolved. Trimming took off 1 base at V and 3 bases at J, with 12 bases between the two ends. There are 16 residues in the CDR3. Germline loops: CDR1 SGHVS, CDR2 FQNEAQ. The CDR3: CASSLGSQAHTGELFF. CDR3 nucleotides: TGTGCCAGCAGCTTAGGTTCACAAGCGCACACCGGGGAGCTGTTTTTT.

J is TRBJ2-4 and V is TRBV2; a weak D match, TRBD1 (5 bases). The CDR3 is 10 amino acids. Germline assignment: CDR1 SNHLY and CDR2 FYNNEI. V was pared by 7 bases and J by 7 bases, with 5 bases between. CDR3 nucleotides: TGTGCCAGCAAGGGGAACATTCAGTACTTC. Protein sequence: CASKGNIQYF. The whole variable domain, remainder taken from reference TRBV2 and TRBJ2-4, is EPEVTQTPSHQVTQMGQEVILRCVPISNHLYFYWYRQILGQKVEFLVSFYNNEISEKSEIFDDQFSVERPDGSNFTLKIRSTKLEDSAMYFCASKGNIQYFGAGTRLSVL.

Remarks on this clone: The junction does not match germline at one end; this may be a read error. V and J are TRBV18 and TRBJ1-1; D is possibly TRBD1 (5 bases). This CDR3 is built from 17 residues. Germline CDR1 KGHSH, CDR2 LQKENI. Here the CDR3 reads CASSPPGWSGENTEAFF. The CDR3 DNA follows: TGTGCCAGCTCTCCACCCGGGTGGTCGGGGGAGAACACTGAAGCTTTCTTT.

The rearrangement uses TRBV27 and TRBJ2-3, with D possibly being TRBD2 (6 bases). The CDR3 runs 15 residues. Germline V lookup: CDR1 MNHEY, CDR2 SMNVEV (reference sequence). Trimming left V 1 base short and J 6 bases short, with 14 bases between. The CDR3 DNA reads TGTGCCAGCAGTTTATACGGGAGCCGCCCGGATACGCAGTATTTT. Its protein product is CASSLYGSRPDTQYF.

This chain uses TRBV4-1 with TRBJ2-1, with TRBD2 as a possible D gene (5 bases). V gave up 3 bases and J gave up 0 bases, with 12 bases separating them. Germline V gives CDR1 MGHRA, CDR2 YSYEKL. There are 16 residues in the CDR3. The CDR3 nucleotides read TGCGCCAGCAGCCAGGGAGAACTGGTCTCCTACAATGAGCAGTTCTTC. Translation: CASSQGELVSYNEQFF.

This clone appeared many times. This sequence joins TRBV11-2 and TRBJ2-7, with D perhaps assigned TRBD1 or TRBD2 (5 bases each). This CDR3 comprises 16 residues. Germline loops: CDR1 SGHAT, CDR2 FQNNGV. Trimming removed 5 bases at V and 3 bases at J, with 20 bases between. The CDR3 DNA reads as TGTGCCAGCAGCCAATATCCTCAGGGTGGGAGCTACGAGCAGTACTTC. Protein product: CASSQYPQGGSYEQYF. The full variable domain, completed using reference TRBV11-2 and TRBJ2-7, is EAGVAQSPRYKIIEKRQSVAFWCNPISGHATLYWYQQILGQGPKLLIQFQNNGVVDDSQLPKDRFSAERLKGVDSTLKIQPAKLEDSAVYLCASSQYPQGGSYEQYFGPGTRLTVT.

This clone was seen ten or more times. The chain carries TRBV30 and TRBJ2-7, with 11 bases matching TRBD2. With V trimmed by 2 bases and J by 12 bases, 6 bases remained unmatched. CDR3 length: 12 residues. CDR1 and CDR2 from the germline V gene are GTSNPN and SVGIG (reference sequence). The DNA for the CDR3 is TGTGCCTGGAGTTCGACTAGCGGGAAGTGGTACTTC. Protein sequence: CAWSSTSGKWYF.

This chain links TRBV5-6 with TRBJ1-1, with 7 bases aligning to TRBD1. Trimming removed 4 bases from V and 1 base from J; junction bases left unmatched: 10. The CDR3 is 16 amino acids. Germline V gene sequence: CDR1 SGHDT, CDR2 YYEEEE. The CDR3 region is CASSLGQATQNTEAFF. The CDR3 nucleotides are TGTGCCAGCAGCCTCGGACAGGCAACTCAGAACACTGAAGCTTTCTTT.

In this sample, this clone turned up once. V gene TRBV12-3 or TRBV12-4 combines with J gene TRBJ1-1; 8 bases are shared with TRBD1. J was trimmed by 5 bases and V by 5 bases; bases with no gene match: 4. The CDR3 consists of 13 residues. The CDR3 DNA reads as TGTGCCAGCAGTCCGGGACAGGCAACTGAAGCTTTCTTT. Translated: CASSPGQATEAFF.

J is TRBJ2-7 and V is TRBV6-5; a possible D gene is TRBD2 (6 bases). The CDR3 runs to 14 residues. Germline V gene sequence: CDR1 MNHEY, CDR2 SVGAGI. Trimming took 6 bases from V and 3 from J, leaving 15 bases between them. The CDR3 sequence: CASRDRREIYEQYF. CDR3 coding DNA: TGTGCCAGCAGGGACCGGCGGGAAATCTACGAGCAGTACTTC.

V usage is TRBV19 and J usage is TRBJ1-1, with a tentative D call TRBD1 (5 bases). Germline loops: CDR1 LNHDA, CDR2 SQIVND (reference sequence). Trimming left V 5 bases short and J 5 bases short, with 18 bases between. The CDR3 contains 15 residues. CDR3 protein: CASSRGGRGSTEAFF. The DNA for the CDR3 is TGTGCCAGTAGTCGGGGAGGAAGGGGATCGACTGAAGCTTTCTTT.

V gene TRBV28 combines with J gene TRBJ1-1, with TRBD1 matching over 8 bases. CDR1 and CDR2 (germline): MDHEN, SYDVKM. This CDR3 comprises 14 residues. V shed 6 bases, J shed 1 base, and the junction held 4 bases outside the gene matches. This CDR3 reads CASRGQGTNTEAFF. For the CDR3, the DNA is TGTGCCAGCAGAGGACAGGGAACGAACACTGAAGCTTTCTTT.

The V and J genes are TRBV29-1 and TRBJ2-7; no clear D. Germline V lookup: CDR1 SQVTM, CDR2 ANQGSEA. CDR3 length: 12 residues. V was clipped by 6 bases and J by 2 bases, with 11 bases between them. The CDR3 spells CSVILQAYEQYF. The CDR3 nucleotides are TGCAGCGTGATCCTGCAGGCCTACGAGCAGTACTTC.